Listed here are 17 T cell receptor beta chains from one sample, sequenced in a study of blood T cell repertoires in COVID-19. The repertoire was sequenced with immunoSEQ multiplex PCR; TCRdb's copy has only in-frame clones and lacks some. The repertoire holds 81,000 or so clones, about 81% seen once, with about an eighth in the top ten. The sequenced sample consisted of peripheral blood. The receptors were sampled from a human donor in a cohort sampled during active COVID-19.

The chain is built from TRBV5-1 and TRBJ2-7; perhaps TRBD2 as D (6 bases). CDR3 length: 14 residues. Trimming cost V 3 bases and J 0 bases, with 10 bases left between them. Germline V gives CDR1 SGHRS, CDR2 YFSETQ. The CDR3 protein is CASSWDGSSYEQYF. The CDR3 DNA sequence: TGCGCCAGCAGCTGGGACGGGAGCTCCTACGAGCAGTACTTC. The whole variable domain, remainder taken from reference TRBV5-1 and TRBJ2-7, is KAGVTQTPRYLIKTRGQQVTLSCSPISGHRSVSWYQQTPGQGLQFLFEYFSETQRNKGNFPGRFSGRQFSNSRSEMNVSTLELGDSALYLCASSWDGSSYEQYFGPGTRLTVT.

V and J are TRBV3-1 (or the pseudogene TRBV3-2) and TRBJ1-3; D not certain. Germline CDR1 LGHDT, CDR2 YNNKEL (reference sequence). Trimming shortened V by 1 base and J by 6 bases, and 7 bases separated the two germline ends. The CDR3 runs to 13 residues. The CDR3 bases are TGTGCCAGCAGCCAAGGGAGGGAAAACACCATATATTTT. Translating gives CASSQGRENTIYF.

The rearrangement uses TRBV11-2 and TRBJ2-5; 9 bases are a match to TRBD1. From germline, CDR1 is SGHAT and CDR2 FQNNGV. The CDR3 runs to 14 residues. J lost 3 bases, V lost 4 bases, and 3 bases had no gene match. Here the CDR3 DNA reads TGTGCCAGCAGCTCCTGGACAGGGGAAGAGACCCAGTACTTC. Protein: CASSSWTGEETQYF. The full variable domain, in which reference TRBV11-2 and TRBJ2-5 provide the parts outside the CDR3, is EAGVAQSPRYKIIEKRQSVAFWCNPISGHATLYWYQQILGQGPKLLIQFQNNGVVDDSQLPKDRFSAERLKGVDSTLKIQPAKLEDSAVYLCASSSWTGEETQYFGPGTRLLVL.

The V and J genes are TRBV6-1 and TRBJ2-3; possible D gene TRBD1, 7 bases. This CDR3 is 15 amino acids long. The germline V gene encodes CDR1 MNHNS and CDR2 SASEGT. V gave up 0 bases and J gave up 5 bases, with 12 bases separating them. CDR3 nucleotides: TGTGCCAGCAGTGAAGCAGGAGGGGGCAGAGATACGCAGTATTTT. It specifies CASSEAGGGRDTQYF.

The chain couples TRBV6-5 to TRBJ2-7, with a weak D call TRBD2 (6 bases). The germline CDR1 and CDR2 sequences are MNHEY and SVGAGI. The CDR3 is 15 amino acids. V was cut by 9 bases and J by 2 bases, with 20 bases left in between. CDR3: CASRGAGRIPYEQYF. In nucleotides, the CDR3 is TGTGCCAGTCGGGGCGCGGGGAGGATCCCCTACGAGCAGTACTTC.

The rearrangement links TRBV6-5 to TRBJ1-1; D is unresolved. The CDR3 has 14 amino acids. Germline CDR1 MNHEY, CDR2 SVGAGI. With 4 bases removed from V and 1 base from J, the gap between germline ends came to 10 bases. The CDR3 here is CASSFSAGNTEAFF. For the CDR3, the DNA is TGTGCCAGCAGTTTTAGCGCGGGGAACACTGAAGCTTTCTTT.

The chain recombines TRBV19 with TRBJ1-6; perhaps TRBD1 as D (5 bases). V lost 7 bases and J lost 3, with 10 bases in between. The CDR3 spans 14 residues. From germline, CDR1 is LNHDA and CDR2 SQIVND (reference sequence). CDR3 nucleotides: TGTGCCAGTATGGACATCGGCTATAATTCACCCCTCCACTTT. Protein: CASMDIGYNSPLHF.

The CDR3 DNA sequence: TGTGCCAGCAGCAGTCAGGGGGTGCGTAATTCACCCCTCCACTTT. Translation gives CASSSQGVRNSPLHF. The V gene is TRBV5-4, the J gene TRBJ1-6, with 7 bases aligning to TRBD1. The CDR3 sequence is 15 residues long. Germline CDR1 and CDR2: SGHNT and YYREEE (reference sequence). V trimming: 4 bases; J trimming: 6 bases; junction bases outside the gene matches: 7.

The J gene is TRBJ2-5, the V gene TRBV27, with D perhaps TRBD2 (7 bases). Germline V gene sequence: CDR1 MNHEY, CDR2 SMNVEV (reference sequence). Between the trimmed V and J ends, which lost 6 bases and 4 bases, there was a span of 12 bases. The CDR3 consists of 13 residues. The CDR3 is CASSQRGGETQYF. CDR3 in DNA: TGTGCCAGCAGCCAAAGGGGGGGAGAGACCCAGTACTTC.

This clone occurred a few times. The chain couples TRBV20-1 to TRBJ1-5; D is ambiguous. V was pared by 3 bases and J by 2 bases, with 8 bases between. From germline, CDR1 is DFQATT and CDR2 SNEGSKA (reference sequence). The CDR3 has 13 amino acids. The CDR3, as DNA: TGCAGTGCTAGTGGGCAGGGCAATCAGCCCCAGCATTTT. It translates to CSASGQGNQPQHF.

The gene calls are TRBV29-1 and TRBJ1-4; 9 positions agree with TRBD1. There are 13 residues in the CDR3. Germline V gives CDR1 SQVTM, CDR2 ANQGSEA. V was pared by 8 bases and J by 7 bases, with 8 bases of the junction left unmatched. CDR3 sequence: CSFRTGVTEKLFF. The DNA of the CDR3 is TGCAGCTTTCGGACAGGGGTTACTGAAAAACTGTTTTTT.

V gene TRBV7-9 combines with J gene TRBJ1-2; possible D gene TRBD1, 5 bases. The CDR3 is 18 residues long. Per the germline V gene, CDR1 is SEHNR and CDR2 is FQNEAQ (reference sequence). The ends were cut back, 5 bases at V and 2 bases at J, with 24 bases in the middle. For the CDR3, the DNA is TGTGCCAGCAGCCTTGGGACTCGTACGTGGGGAACAAACTATGGCTACACCTTC. Protein: CASSLGTRTWGTNYGYTF.

This chain uses TRBV5-1 with TRBJ1-4, with 7 bases matching TRBD1. Germline CDR1 reads SGHRS; CDR2 reads YFSETQ. There are 16 residues in the CDR3. The J segment lost 4 bases and the V segment lost 0 bases, leaving 6 bases of the junction unmatched. CDR3 region: CASSLDGRGYNEKLFF. CDR3 in DNA: TGCGCCAGCAGCTTGGATGGCAGGGGGTATAATGAAAAACTGTTTTTT.

The V gene is TRBV2, the J gene TRBJ2-1, with TRBD2 matching 7 bases. The V segment lost 7 bases and the J segment 7 bases; nucleotides outside the gene matches: 4. CDR1 and CDR2 from the germline V gene are SNHLY and FYNNEI. The CDR3 is 12 amino acids. The DNA for the CDR3 is TGTGCCAGCAATGGGGGGGTTAATGAGCAGTTCTTC. This encodes CASNGGVNEQFF.

This chain connects TRBV18 to TRBJ1-6; TRBD1 is a possible D gene (5 bases). Germline-derived CDR1 and CDR2 are KGHSH and LQKENI. Trimming cost V 2 bases and J 0 bases, with 17 bases left between them. This CDR3 region has 19 residues. CDR3 loop: CASSPTTGHRSSYNSPLHF. In nucleotides, the CDR3 is TGTGCCAGCTCACCAACCACCGGGCACAGGAGCTCCTATAATTCACCCCTCCACTTT.

The chain has TRBV12-3 or TRBV12-4 and TRBJ1-1, with D hard to call. V dropped 1 base and J dropped 3 bases, with 6 bases sitting between them. The CDR3 covers 13 residues. DNA for the CDR3: TGTGCCAGCAGTTTAGTAGAAGACACTGAAGCTTTCTTT. Translated, it gives CASSLVEDTEAFF.

The rearrangement joins TRBV6-1 to TRBJ1-5; 8 nucleotides line up with TRBD1. This CDR3 has 15 amino acids. The V gene end was trimmed by 0 bases and the J gene end by 5 bases; junction bases not matched to a gene: 3. The germline CDR1 and CDR2 sequences are MNHNS and SASEGT. The CDR3 here is CASSEARGRDQPQHF. In nucleotides, the CDR3 is TGTGCCAGCAGTGAAGCCAGGGGGCGGGATCAGCCCCAGCATTTT.